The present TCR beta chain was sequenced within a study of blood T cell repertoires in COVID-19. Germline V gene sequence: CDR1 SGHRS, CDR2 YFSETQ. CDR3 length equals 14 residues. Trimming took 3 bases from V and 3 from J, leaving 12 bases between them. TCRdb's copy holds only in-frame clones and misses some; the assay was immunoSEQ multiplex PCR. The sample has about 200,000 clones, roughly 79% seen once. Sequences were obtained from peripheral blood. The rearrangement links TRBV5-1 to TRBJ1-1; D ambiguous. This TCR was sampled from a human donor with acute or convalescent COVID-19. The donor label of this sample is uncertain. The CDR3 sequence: CASSSGFTDTEAFF. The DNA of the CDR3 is TGCGCCAGCAGCTCGGGGTTCACTGACACTGAAGCTTTCTTT.